This passage covers 24 T cell receptor beta chains from one sample sequenced in a study of PD-L1 blockade in urothelial cancer. The protocol was immunoSEQ multiplex PCR, while the TCRdb copy is restricted to in-frame clones and leaves out a portion. Here the sample spans 130,000 or so clones, roughly 84% being singletons. Sample time point: pretreatment peripheral blood. Sequenced here: PBMCs, sampled around atezolizumab (anti-PD-L1) treatment. Every receptor here comes from a man between 50 and 59 years old with urothelial cancer.

The chain carries TRBV6-1 and TRBJ2-1; 7 nucleotides match TRBD2. J was trimmed by 7 bases and V by 1 base; bases with no gene match: 10. This CDR3 is built from 16 residues. Germline-derived CDR1 and CDR2 are MNHNS and SASEGT. CDR3 DNA sequence: TGTGCCAGCAGTGAAGTGGCGGGAGCGGTAGGAAATGAGCAGTTCTTC. Its translation: CASSEVAGAVGNEQFF.

J is TRBJ2-3 and V is TRBV19, with 7 bases lining up with TRBD1. Losses at the gene ends were 5 bases for V and 4 bases for J; bases not matched to a gene: 9. Germline V lookup: CDR1 LNHDA, CDR2 SQIVND (reference sequence). The CDR3 extends over 15 amino acids. The chain's CDR3 is CASSLDLRGPDTQYF. CDR3 DNA sequence: TGTGCCAGTAGTCTCGACCTTAGGGGGCCAGATACGCAGTATTTT.

The V call is TRBV2, the J call TRBJ1-2, with TRBD1 matching 7 bases. Losses at the gene ends were 1 base for V and 10 bases for J; bases not matched to a gene: 12. Germline V CDR1 and CDR2: SNHLY, FYNNEI. This CDR3 is 15 amino acids long. CDR3 residues: CASSEVRAARGFYTF. CDR3 bases: TGTGCCAGCAGTGAAGTACGTGCGGCCAGGGGGTTCTACACCTTC.

The V and J genes are TRBV9 and TRBJ2-3, with 8 bases lining up with TRBD2. This CDR3 has 14 amino acids. Trimming took 0 bases from V and 4 from J; bases not matched to a gene: 1. Germline loops: CDR1 SGDLS, CDR2 YYNGEE. The CDR3 sequence is CASSVAGGPDTQYF. The CDR3 DNA reads as TGTGCCAGCAGCGTAGCGGGAGGGCCAGATACGCAGTATTTT.

As DNA, the CDR3 is TGTGCCAGCAGTTTATACGGGACTAGCGGGAATGAGCAGTTCTTC. This gives the protein CASSLYGTSGNEQFF. The chain carries TRBV27 and TRBJ2-1; TRBD2 agrees at 12 bases. The CDR3 extends over 15 amino acids. The J segment lost 7 bases and the V segment lost 1 base, leaving 2 bases of the junction unmatched. Per the germline V gene, CDR1 is MNHEY and CDR2 is SMNVEV (reference sequence).

The rearrangement uses TRBV28 and TRBJ2-3; 8 bases map to TRBD2. V lost 7 bases and J lost 4; bases outside the gene matches: 10. CDR1 and CDR2 (germline): MDHEN, SYDVKM. The CDR3 extends over 15 amino acids. Written as DNA, the CDR3 is TGTGCCAGCACTAGCGGGCCGCCGGGCGCAGATACGCAGTATTTT. It yields the protein CASTSGPPGADTQYF.

V gene TRBV10-2 combines with J gene TRBJ2-7; D uncertain. V lost 4 bases and J lost 4, with 5 bases in between. The germline gives CDR1 WSHSY, CDR2 SAAADI. CDR3 size: 11 residues. CDR3 amino acids: CASSGQYEQYF. The CDR3 coding sequence is TGCGCCAGCAGTGGACAATACGAGCAGTACTTC.

As for this clone: Compared with germline, one end of the junction differs, possibly owing to a read error. J is TRBJ2-7 and V is TRBV7-9; possibly TRBD2 for D (6 bases). The CDR3 has 12 amino acids. Germline values: CDR1 SEHNR, CDR2 FQNEAQ (reference sequence). The CDR3 DNA follows: TGTGCCAGCAGCTTGGAGGGTACCTCGAAATTCTTC. As protein: CASSLEGTSKFF.

CDR3 sequence (DNA): TGTGCCAGCAGCCCCCCAGGCGGGGGACCAAACTACGAGCAGTACTTC. It codes for CASSPPGGGPNYEQYF. This chain connects TRBV28 to TRBJ2-7; 7 bases are a match to TRBD2. The CDR3 is 16 residues long. V dropped 6 bases and J dropped 3; count of bases not matched to a gene: 14. Per germline, CDR1 MDHEN and CDR2 SYDVKM.

The CDR3 DNA reads as TGTGCCAGCAGCTCTCCGTCGGCGGGTACGCAGTATTTT. Translated, it gives CASSSPSAGTQYF. The V call is TRBV5-4, the J call TRBJ2-3; D might be TRBD2 (5 bases). Germline V lookup: CDR1 SGHNT, CDR2 YYREEE (reference sequence). The CDR3 is 13 residues long. V lost 3 bases to trimming and J lost 8 bases, with 13 bases between them.

Remarks on this clone: Other DNA sequences in this sample translate to the same CDR3. The V gene is TRBV19, the J gene TRBJ1-1, with a tentative D call TRBD1 (5 bases). CDR1 and CDR2 (germline): LNHDA, SQIVND (reference sequence). The CDR3 has 14 amino acids. Trimming took 3 bases from V and 1 from J, leaving 9 bases between them. The CDR3 DNA reads as TGTGCCAGTAGTATGGGTCAGGGGAACACTGAAGCTTTCTTT. The encoded protein is CASSMGQGNTEAFF.

This chain uses TRBV5-4 with TRBJ2-3; 14 bases are a match to TRBD2. The CDR3 loop spans 19 amino acids. J gave up 4 bases and V 2 bases, and 12 bases lay outside the gene matches. In germline, CDR1 is SGHNT, CDR2 YYREEE (reference sequence). CDR3 amino acids: CASSFPPLGLAGVADTQYF. CDR3 bases: TGTGCCAGCAGCTTCCCACCTTTGGGACTAGCGGGAGTGGCAGATACGCAGTATTTT.

The chain has TRBV9 and TRBJ2-2; TRBD2 agrees at 12 bases. The V gene's germline CDR1 is SGDLS and CDR2 YYNGEE. The CDR3 sequence is 16 residues long. J gave up 8 bases and V 0 bases, and 5 bases lay outside the gene matches. CDR3 sequence: CASSVASGRAPGELFF. The CDR3 region has the DNA TGTGCCAGCAGCGTAGCTAGCGGGAGGGCCCCTGGGGAGCTGTTTTTT.

The V call is TRBV28, the J call TRBJ2-2, with no clear D. The germline V and J ends were trimmed by 2 bases and 5 bases, with 12 bases remaining between them. The germline CDR1 and CDR2 sequences are MDHEN and SYDVKM. The CDR3 is made up of 15 amino acids. The CDR3 protein is CASSLLPRYTGELFF. CDR3 in DNA: TGTGCCAGCAGTTTACTGCCGCGGTATACCGGGGAGCTGTTTTTT.

DNA for the CDR3: TGTGCCAGCAGCGTAGGACTAGCGGAAGAGACCCAGTACTTC. This gives the protein CASSVGLAEETQYF. This chain uses TRBV9 with TRBJ2-5, with 9 bases lining up with TRBD2. Germline lookup yields CDR1 SGDLS and CDR2 YYNGEE. This CDR3 contains 14 residues. J lost 3 bases, V lost 0 bases, and 0 bases had no gene match. The full variable domain, in which reference TRBV9 and TRBJ2-5 provide the parts outside the CDR3, is DSGVTQTPKHLITATGQRVTLRCSPRSGDLSVYWYQQSLDQGLQFLIQYYNGEERAKGNILERFSAQQFPDLHSELNLSSLELGDSALYFCASSVGLAEETQYFGPGTRLLVL.

The chain is built from TRBV28 and TRBJ1-4; D might be TRBD1 (5 bases). V lost 4 bases to trimming and J lost 3 bases, with 12 bases between them. This CDR3 has 15 residues. The germline gives CDR1 MDHEN, CDR2 SYDVKM. The CDR3 loop is CASSSPGRANEKLFF. DNA for the CDR3: TGTGCCAGCAGTTCCCCAGGGAGGGCTAATGAAAAACTGTTTTTT.

The chain couples TRBV5-1 to TRBJ1-6, with 12 nucleotides matching TRBD1. CDR3 length: 16 residues. V trimming: 0 bases; J trimming: 9 bases; junction bases outside the gene matches: 4. Germline V gene sequence: CDR1 SGHRS, CDR2 YFSETQ. CDR3 DNA sequence: TGCGCCAGCAGCTTGGCCCGGGACAGGGGGCTTTCACCCCTCCACTTT. It specifies CASSLARDRGLSPLHF.

This clone was seen a handful of times. The gene calls are TRBV19 and TRBJ1-4; 9 nucleotides agree with TRBD1. The germline CDR1 and CDR2 sequences are LNHDA and SQIVND (reference sequence). V dropped 5 bases and J dropped 8; count of bases not matched to a gene: 12. There are 16 residues in the CDR3. Written as DNA, the CDR3 is TGTGCCAGTAGTCCCGGGACAGGGTCTCGAGAAGAAAAACTGTTTTTT. It encodes CASSPGTGSREEKLFF.

CDR3 region: CASSLKAGGPKFF. For the CDR3, the DNA is TGTGCCAGCAGCTTAAAAGCGGGAGGGCCAAAGTTCTTC. The rearrangement links TRBV7-3 to TRBJ2-1, with 10 nucleotides matching TRBD2. The CDR3 extends over 13 amino acids. Trimming removed 1 base from V and 14 bases from J; junction bases left unmatched: 5. Per the germline V gene, CDR1 is SGHTA and CDR2 is FQGTGA.

The V and J genes are TRBV6-5 and TRBJ2-3, with 8 bases that match TRBD2. The CDR3 length is 14 residues. V lost 6 bases and J lost 6; bases outside the gene matches: 8. CDR1 and CDR2 from the germline V gene are MNHEY and SVGAGI. For the CDR3, the DNA is TGTGCCAGCAGAAAACCTGGCGGGAGGGATACGCAGTATTTT. It encodes CASRKPGGRDTQYF.

The sample holds one count of this clone. The chain employs TRBV28 and TRBJ1-5; 7 positions agree with TRBD1. This CDR3 is built from 15 residues. Trimming at V came to 6 bases and at J to 4 bases, leaving 9 bases not matched to a gene. Germline CDR1 MDHEN, CDR2 SYDVKM. The DNA of the CDR3 is TGTGCCAGCAGATCAGCAGGGGGATCAAATCAGCCCCAGCATTTT. This encodes CASRSAGGSNQPQHF. Filled out from reference TRBV28 and TRBJ1-5, the complete variable domain reads DVKVTQSSRYLVKRTGEKVFLECVQDMDHENMFWYRQDPGLGLRLIYFSYDVKMKEKGDIPEGYSVSREKKERFSLILESASTNQTSMYLCASRSAGGSNQPQHFGDGTRLSIL.

The count of this clone is one. In DNA, the CDR3 is TGTGCCAGCAGCCCGGGAGGGGGTAATGAGCAGTTCTTC. Translating it yields CASSPGGGNEQFF. V is TRBV5-4 and J is TRBJ2-1, with 8 bases that match TRBD2. Germline V gene data show CDR1 as SGHNT and CDR2 as YYREEE (reference sequence). The V gene end was trimmed by 4 bases and the J gene end by 7 bases; junction bases not matched to a gene: 4. This CDR3 is built from 13 residues.

This chain connects TRBV6-1 to TRBJ2-1; the D gene is possibly TRBD1 (5 bases). Germline-derived CDR1 and CDR2 are MNHNS and SASEGT. This CDR3 spans 12 amino acids. The germline V and J ends were trimmed by 7 bases and 6 bases, with 10 bases remaining between them. The CDR3 region has the DNA TGTGCCAGCATGAGAAGGGGCAATGAGCAGTTCTTC. It yields the protein CASMRRGNEQFF.

V and J are TRBV6-5 and TRBJ2-7; 9 bases are shared with TRBD2. Unmatched junction bases numbered 8, after V lost 6 bases and J lost 2 bases. Per the germline V gene, CDR1 is MNHEY and CDR2 is SVGAGI. The CDR3 loop spans 15 amino acids. For the CDR3, the DNA is TGTGCCAGCAGCCGCGGGGGGGGCGGCACCTACGAGCAGTACTTC. This gives the protein CASSRGGGGTYEQYF.